This T cell receptor beta chain stems from a study of tissue T cells after allogeneic stem cell transplantation. Study outcomes and limitations: Across patients, clones rarely overlapped, yet motif clusters were shared tissue-specifically.

This clone was observed a few times. Its specificity is not known. These gene names are mouse names. The observed sequence ends 1 residue before the CDR3 terminus, with the missing tail filled in from the germline J gene. Profiled with immunoSEQ multiplex PCR; TCRdb holds only in-frame clones, not every one. Of around 5,900 clones listed, 45% to 55% were seen once; the top ten hold 10% to 13%. Trimming pared 1 base from V and 0 bases from J, leaving 8 bases between. Germline V gene data show CDR1 as NSQYPW and CDR2 as LRSPGD (reference sequence). The CDR3 is made up of 15 amino acids. Time point described: mouse harvest day 7 after allogeneic transplant. Each mouse received 10^7 T-cell-depleted marrow cells plus 10^6 splenic CD5+ T cells by tail vein.

The sample taken for sequencing was gut tissue. The TCR originated in a female BALB/c mouse given C57BL/6 T cells with graft-versus-host disease after an allogeneic hematopoietic cell transplant. This chain uses TRBV1 with TRBJ2-3; TRBD2 might be the D (5 bases). CDR3 bases read: TGCACCTGCAGTGCAGCGGCTGGGAGTGCAGAAACGCTGTAT. It is translated as CTCSAAAGSAETLY. The CDR3 in its entirety is CTCSAAAGSAETLYF.